A selection of T cell receptor beta chains follows, all from one sample in a study of blood T cell repertoires in COVID-19. Some clones are missing from TCRdb's copy, which holds only in-frame ones; the method was immunoSEQ multiplex PCR. The sample lists some 200,000 clones, roughly 78% seen once, with 9.5% to 15% in the top ten. Sequenced: peripheral blood. The receptors were sampled from a woman between 40 and 55 years old with acute or convalescent COVID-19. CDR3s include the opening cysteine and the closing phenylalanine or tryptophan. A D gene is named only where the DNA matches it firmly. Size values are once, few and many counts, or a class for expanded clones, and some rows have none.

d_gene	abundance	j_gene	v_gene	CDR3aa	CDR3nt
TRBD1	.	TRBJ1-1	TRBV2	CASRGQGKWQNTEAFF	TGTGCCAGCAGAGGACAGGGGAAGTGGCAAAACACTGAAGCTTTCTTT
.	.	TRBJ1-1	TRBV5-6	CASSGTGKDTEAFF	TGTGCCAGCAGCGGAACAGGGAAGGACACTGAAGCTTTCTTT
.	.	TRBJ2-1	TRBV5-1	CASTQPGYNEQFF	TGCGCCAGCACACAGCCGGGGTACAATGAGCAGTTCTTC
TRBD2	.	TRBJ2-7	TRBV9	CASSDGTRTYEQYF	TGTGCCAGCAGCGATGGGACTAGGACCTACGAGCAGTACTTC
TRBD1	few	TRBJ1-2	TRBV7-9	CASSVGQEGYGYTF	TGTGCCAGCAGCGTGGGACAGGAGGGCTATGGCTACACCTTC
.	.	TRBJ2-5	TRBV19	CASSIQGQETQYF	TGTGCCAGTAGTATACAGGGGCAAGAGACCCAGTACTTC
TRBD1	.	TRBJ1-2	TRBV6-5	CASRQGGYGYTF	TGTGCCAGCAGACAGGGGGGGTATGGCTACACCTTC
TRBD1	.	TRBJ2-4	TRBV6-6	CASSYEGAEENIQYF	TGTGCCAGCAGTTACGAGGGGGCGGAGGAAAACATTCAGTACTTC
TRBD2	once	TRBJ2-1	TRBV5-1	CARTAGGRNEQFF	TGCGCCCGCACGGCGGGGGGGAGGAATGAGCAGTTCTTC
.	few	TRBJ1-5	TRBV7-9	CASSSDTYQPQHF	TGTGCCAGCAGCTCAGACACTTATCAGCCCCAGCATTTT
.	.	TRBJ2-6	TRBV7-9	CASSLMAVFLSGANVLTF	TGTGCCAGCAGCTTAATGGCAGTTTTCCTCTCTGGGGCCAACGTCCTGACTTTC
.	.	TRBJ1-1	TRBV27	CASSLPGPEAFF	TGTGCCAGCAGTTTACCAGGGCCAGAAGCTTTCTTT
.	.	TRBJ1-1	TRBV14	CASSQVILLGTLENTEAFF	TGTGCCAGCAGCCAAGTCATCCTGCTGGGGACTTTAGAGAACACTGAAGCTTTCTTT
TRBD2	.	TRBJ2-1	TRBV7-2	CASSLGTTSGRENEQFF	TGTGCCAGCAGCTTAGGTACGACTAGCGGGAGGGAGAATGAGCAGTTCTTC
TRBD1	.	TRBJ2-5	TRBV7-9	CASSLTTGTGRETQYF	TGTGCCAGCAGCTTGACTACCGGGACAGGGAGAGAGACCCAGTACTTC
TRBD2	once	TRBJ2-5	TRBV7-9	CASSRFLAEEETQYF	TGTGCCAGCAGCCGATTCCTAGCGGAGGAAGAGACCCAGTACTTC
.	.	TRBJ1-2	TRBV27	CASSKGDTRTDRTF	TGTGCCAGCAGCAAGGGGGACACCCGAACTGACAGGACCTTC
.	.	TRBJ2-2	TRBV11-2	CASSLVGSRAANTGELFF	TGTGCCAGCAGCTTAGTCGGGTCTCGAGCCGCGAACACCGGGGAGCTGTTTTTT
.	.	TRBJ2-7	TRBV4-2	CASSQGSGGPPEQYF	TGTGCCAGCAGCCAAGGGAGCGGTGGACCCCCGGAGCAGTACTTC
TRBD1	.	TRBJ2-7	TRBV7-8	CASSFGTGGILYEQYF	TGTGCCAGCAGCTTTGGGACAGGGGGCATTCTCTACGAGCAGTACTTC
TRBD2	few	TRBJ2-2	TRBV5-1	CASSLGLADTGELFF	TGCGCCAGCAGCTTGGGGCTAGCGGACACCGGGGAGCTGTTTTTT
TRBD1	once	TRBJ2-5	TRBV6-6	CASSSAGGETQYF	TGTGCCAGCAGTTCAGCAGGGGGTGAGACCCAGTACTTC
.	few	TRBJ2-3	TRBV6-6	CASTLGLFTDTQYF	TGTGCCAGCACCCTGGGACTTTTCACAGATACGCAGTATTTT